Listed below are T cell receptor beta chains from one sample, sequenced in a study of neoadjuvant nivolumab and ipilimumab in lung cancer. Libraries were prepared by immunoSEQ multiplex PCR; TCRdb keeps only in-frame clonotypes and omits some of them. Counted here are about 8,800 clones, over 75% occurring once; the ten biggest clones make up around 8%. The sample was tumor tissue, taken after neoadjuvant nivolumab, alone or with ipilimumab, at or shortly before surgery. The receptor set was obtained from an adult with non-small cell lung cancer. The CDR3 runs from the conserved cysteine through the conserved F or W. A D gene is named only where the DNA matches it firmly. Size is omitted from some rows. Given values are once, few, many or a class for expanded clones.

>few|TRBJ1-3|.|TRBV4-1
CASSQDGRNTIYF
TGCGCCAGCAGCCAAGACGGACGAAACACCATATATTTT
>.|TRBJ2-7|.|TRBV11-2
CASSLDVGPYEQYF
TGTGCCAGCAGCTTAGATGTGGGGCCCTACGAGCAGTACTTC
>.|TRBJ2-5|TRBD1|TRBV6-5
CASSRGQVVETQYF
TGTGCCAGCAGTAGGGGACAGGTGGTCGAGACCCAGTACTTC
>.|TRBJ2-7|.|TRBV6-5
CASSLAGLGSEQYF
TGTGCCAGCAGTTTGGCCGGTCTTGGTTCCGAGCAGTACTTC
>.|TRBJ2-1|.|TRBV15
CATSSQRDGDNEQFF
TGTGCCACCAGCAGTCAACGGGACGGGGACAATGAGCAGTTCTTC
>.|TRBJ2-1|TRBD2|TRBV6-5
CASRYSGRSSNEQFF
TGTGCCAGCAGGTATAGCGGGAGAAGTTCCAATGAGCAGTTCTTC
>.|TRBJ2-7|.|TRBV6-5
CASRTQQGTYEQYF
TGTGCCAGCAGAACCCAGCAGGGGACCTACGAGCAGTACTTC
>.|TRBJ2-5|TRBD2|TRBV6-5
CASSYPGLAGDETQYF
TGTGCCAGCAGTTACCCCGGACTAGCGGGGGATGAGACCCAGTACTTC
>.|TRBJ2-7|.|TRBV7-9
CASSLIVGGQQYF
TGTGCCAGCAGCTTAATAGTGGGTGGTCAGCAGTACTTC
>.|TRBJ1-5|.|TRBV6-6
CATEMGSQPQHF
TGTGCCACTGAGATGGGTAGCCAGCCCCAGCATTTT
>.|TRBJ2-7|.|TRBV5-1
CASSFGGGYVYYEQYF
TGCGCCAGCAGCTTCGGCGGCGGTTACGTTTACTACGAGCAGTACTTC
>.|TRBJ2-1|.|TRBV4-1
CASSQEVGGISYNEQFF
TGCGCCAGCAGCCAAGAAGTGGGCGGGATCTCCTACAATGAGCAGTTCTTC
>.|TRBJ1-1|TRBD1|TRBV5-5
CASSSWDRRETEAFF
TGTGCCAGCAGTTCTTGGGACAGGAGGGAGACTGAAGCTTTCTTT
>.|TRBJ2-1|.|TRBV4-1
CASSHPSRTGEQFF
TGCGCCAGCAGCCACCCTTCGAGGACGGGTGAGCAGTTCTTC
>.|TRBJ2-5|TRBD1|TRBV4-2
CASSQELGQGNIETQYF
TGTGCCAGCAGCCAAGAATTGGGACAGGGTAATATAGAGACCCAGTACTTC
>.|TRBJ1-3|TRBD1|TRBV5-5
CASSGGQRSGNTIYF
TGTGCCAGCAGCGGGGGACAGCGGTCTGGAAACACCATATATTTT
>.|TRBJ2-7|.|TRBV9
CASSPSVRDEQYF
TGTGCCAGCAGCCCTAGCGTCCGGGACGAGCAGTACTTC
>.|TRBJ2-7|.|TRBV11-2
CASSLDGVGGEQYF
TGTGCCAGCAGCTTAGATGGCGTAGGGGGCGAGCAGTACTTC
>.|TRBJ1-2|.|TRBV25-1
CASSDWGQTHNYGYTF
TGTGCCAGCAGTGATTGGGGGCAGACACATAACTATGGCTACACCTTC
>.|TRBJ1-1|.|TRBV6-5
CASGITEMNTEAFF
TGTGCCAGCGGTATTACAGAGATGAACACTGAAGCTTTCTTT
>once|TRBJ1-4|.|TRBV15
CATSPRRTTNEKLFF
TGTGCCACCAGCCCAAGGAGGACAACTAATGAAAAACTGTTTTTT
>.|TRBJ1-5|.|TRBV5-6
CASSLGSGAQPQHF
TGTGCCAGCAGCTTGGGGTCAGGCGCTCAGCCCCAGCATTTT
>.|TRBJ2-3|.|TRBV19
CASSVGHGSTDTQYF
TGTGCCAGTAGTGTGGGCCACGGGAGCACAGATACGCAGTATTTT
>once|TRBJ1-1|.|TRBV6-5
CASSSNTEAFF
TGTGCCAGCAGCTCTAACACTGAAGCTTTCTTT
>.|TRBJ1-6|.|TRBV14
CASSLNRFNSPLHF
TGTGCCAGCAGCCTGAATCGGTTTAATTCACCCCTCCACTTT
>.|TRBJ2-7|TRBD1|TRBV30
CAWSTGTGALGQYF
TGTGCCTGGAGCACCGGGACAGGGGCCTTGGGGCAGTACTTC
>once|TRBJ2-1|TRBD2|TRBV18
CASSPPGLAGGADNEQFF
TGTGCCAGCTCACCTCCGGGACTAGCGGGAGGGGCCGACAATGAGCAGTTCTTC